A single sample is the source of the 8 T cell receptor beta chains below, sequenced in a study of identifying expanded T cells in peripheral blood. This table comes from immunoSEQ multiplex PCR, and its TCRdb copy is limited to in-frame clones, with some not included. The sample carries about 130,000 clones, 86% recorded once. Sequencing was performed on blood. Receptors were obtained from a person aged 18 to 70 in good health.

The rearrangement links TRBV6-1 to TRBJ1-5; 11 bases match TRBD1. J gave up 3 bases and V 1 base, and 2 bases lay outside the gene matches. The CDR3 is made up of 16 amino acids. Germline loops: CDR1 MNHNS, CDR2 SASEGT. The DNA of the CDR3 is TGTGCCAGCAGTGAAGGGACAGGGGGCAACAATCAGCCCCAGCATTTT. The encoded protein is CASSEGTGGNNQPQHF.

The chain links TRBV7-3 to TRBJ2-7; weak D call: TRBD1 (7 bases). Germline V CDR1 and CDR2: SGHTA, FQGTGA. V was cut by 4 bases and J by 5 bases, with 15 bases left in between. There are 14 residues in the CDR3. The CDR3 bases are TGTGCCAGCAGCTCCCGACAGGGCGGGAACGAGCAGTACTTC. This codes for CASSSRQGGNEQYF.

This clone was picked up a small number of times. The DNA for the CDR3 is TGTGCTAGTGGTTTGGTTCCTGGGGACACCATATATTTT. The encoded protein is CASGLVPGDTIYF. V usage is TRBV12-5 and J usage is TRBJ1-3, with D unresolved. V lost 0 bases, J lost 8 bases, and 8 bases lay in between. Germline V lookup: CDR1 LGHNT, CDR2 FRNRAP. CDR3 length equals 13 residues.

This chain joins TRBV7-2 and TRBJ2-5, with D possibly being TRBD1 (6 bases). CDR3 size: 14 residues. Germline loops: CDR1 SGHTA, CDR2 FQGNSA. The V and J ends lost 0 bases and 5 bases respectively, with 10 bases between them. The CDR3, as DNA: TGTGCCAGCAGCTTAGCCGGGCAGGGGGAGACCCAGTACTTC. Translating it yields CASSLAGQGETQYF.

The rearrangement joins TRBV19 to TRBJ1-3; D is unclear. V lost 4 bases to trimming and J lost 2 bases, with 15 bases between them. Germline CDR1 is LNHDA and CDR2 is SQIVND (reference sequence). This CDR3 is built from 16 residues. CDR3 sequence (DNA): TGTGCCAGTAGTACTCGGGCCAACTCGGCTGGAAACACCATATATTTT. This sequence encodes CASSTRANSAGNTIYF.

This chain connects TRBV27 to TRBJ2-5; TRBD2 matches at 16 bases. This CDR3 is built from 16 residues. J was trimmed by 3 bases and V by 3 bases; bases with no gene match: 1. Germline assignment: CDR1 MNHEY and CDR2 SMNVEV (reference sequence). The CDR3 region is CASSLGLAGGKETQYF. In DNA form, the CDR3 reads TGTGCCAGCAGTTTGGGACTAGCGGGAGGGAAAGAGACCCAGTACTTC.

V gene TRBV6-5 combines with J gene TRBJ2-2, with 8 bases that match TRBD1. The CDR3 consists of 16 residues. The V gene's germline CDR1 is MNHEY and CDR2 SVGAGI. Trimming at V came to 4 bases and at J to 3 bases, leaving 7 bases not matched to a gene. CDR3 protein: CASSSGTGADTGELFF. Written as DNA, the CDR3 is TGTGCCAGCAGTTCAGGGACAGGAGCCGACACCGGGGAGCTGTTTTTT.

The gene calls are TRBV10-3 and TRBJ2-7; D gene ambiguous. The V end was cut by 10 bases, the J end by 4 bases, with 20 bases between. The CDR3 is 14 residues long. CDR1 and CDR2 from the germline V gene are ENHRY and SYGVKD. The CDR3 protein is CATMGQSGDYEQYF. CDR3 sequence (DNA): TGTGCCACCATGGGCCAGTCCGGAGATTACGAGCAGTACTTC.